The 6 T cell receptor beta chains in this list originate from one sample, sequenced in a study of yellow fever vaccine responses in identical twins. TCRdb ran MiXCR on the RT-PCR reads and lists one entry per CDR3 protein. The sample lists about 3,000 distinct CDR3 sequences, roughly nine tenths occurring once. The sequencing here drew on T cells from blood (PBMCs), unsorted or a sorted subset (not recorded which), taken before or after yellow fever vaccination (not recorded which). These receptors were collected from a woman aged 18-29 years who received the yellow fever vaccine.

The V and J genes are TRBV19 and TRBJ1-1; 9 bases are shared with TRBD1. J gave up 5 bases and V 2 bases, and 3 bases lay outside the gene matches. This CDR3 has 14 amino acids. CDR1 is LNHDA, CDR2 SQIVND, per germline (reference sequence). This chain's CDR3 is CASSITGGLTEAFF. The CDR3 bases are TGTGCCAGTAGTATAACAGGGGGCTTGACTGAAGCTTTCTTT.

The J gene is TRBJ2-7, the V gene TRBV11-3, with 8 bases lining up with TRBD2. V dropped 5 bases and J dropped 3; count of bases not matched to a gene: 9. The CDR3 contains 15 residues. CDR1 and CDR2 (germline): SGHNT, YENEEA. In nucleotides, the CDR3 is TGTGCCAGCAGCCTAGTGGGGAGCGGGAGCTACGAGCAGTACTTC. Its protein is CASSLVGSGSYEQYF.

This chain uses TRBV23-1 with TRBJ1-2; TRBD1 matches at 8 bases. TRBV23-1 qualifies as an ORF whose function is uncertain. CDR3 length equals 16 residues. J was trimmed by 5 bases and V by 1 base; bases with no gene match: 9. CDR3 nucleotides: TGCGCCAGCAGTCAATTAGGACAGGGCGGTGAATATGGCTACACCTTC. Translation: CASSQLGQGGEYGYTF.

This clonotype was seen a few times. The chain uses TRBV18 and TRBJ2-1, with D tentatively TRBD1 or TRBD2 (5 bases each). The ends were cut back, 4 bases at V and 4 bases at J, with 11 bases in the middle. The CDR3 runs to 14 residues. Germline V gene data show CDR1 as KGHSH and CDR2 as LQKENI. The CDR3 protein is CASSLGTFYNEQFF. In DNA form, the CDR3 reads TGTGCCAGCTCACTCGGGACCTTTTACAATGAGCAGTTCTTC.

This chain connects TRBV29-1 to TRBJ2-7; D is unresolved. The CDR3 is 12 residues long. CDR1 and CDR2 from the germline V gene are SQVTM and ANQGSEA. V lost 5 bases, J lost 2 bases, and 10 bases lay in between. CDR3: CSVILGPYEQYF. DNA of the CDR3: TGCAGCGTTATTCTAGGTCCCTACGAGCAGTACTTC.

The V call is TRBV28, the J call TRBJ1-3; weak D call: TRBD1 (6 bases). From germline, CDR1 is MDHEN and CDR2 SYDVKM. The CDR3 consists of 12 residues. V shed 7 bases and J shed 4 bases, with 8 bases lying between them. The chain's CDR3 is CASTTGGNTIYF. The CDR3 DNA follows: TGTGCCAGCACCACAGGGGGAAACACCATATATTTT.